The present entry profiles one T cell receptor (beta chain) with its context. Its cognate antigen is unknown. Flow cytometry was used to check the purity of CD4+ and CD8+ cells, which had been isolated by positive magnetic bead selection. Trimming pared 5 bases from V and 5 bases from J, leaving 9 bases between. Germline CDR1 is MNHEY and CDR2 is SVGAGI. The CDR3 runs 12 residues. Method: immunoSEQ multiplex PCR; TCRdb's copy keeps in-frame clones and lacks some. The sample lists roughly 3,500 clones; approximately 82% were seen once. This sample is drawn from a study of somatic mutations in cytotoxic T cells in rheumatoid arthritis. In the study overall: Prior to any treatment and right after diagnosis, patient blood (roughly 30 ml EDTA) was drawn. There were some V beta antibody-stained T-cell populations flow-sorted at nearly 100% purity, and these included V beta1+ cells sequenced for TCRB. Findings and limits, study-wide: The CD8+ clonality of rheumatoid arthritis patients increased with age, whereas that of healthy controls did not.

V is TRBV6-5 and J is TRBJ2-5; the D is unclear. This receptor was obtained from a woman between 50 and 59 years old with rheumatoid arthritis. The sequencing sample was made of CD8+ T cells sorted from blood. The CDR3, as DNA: TGTGCCAGCAGTACTGACTGGGAGACCCAGTACTTC. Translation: CASSTDWETQYF.